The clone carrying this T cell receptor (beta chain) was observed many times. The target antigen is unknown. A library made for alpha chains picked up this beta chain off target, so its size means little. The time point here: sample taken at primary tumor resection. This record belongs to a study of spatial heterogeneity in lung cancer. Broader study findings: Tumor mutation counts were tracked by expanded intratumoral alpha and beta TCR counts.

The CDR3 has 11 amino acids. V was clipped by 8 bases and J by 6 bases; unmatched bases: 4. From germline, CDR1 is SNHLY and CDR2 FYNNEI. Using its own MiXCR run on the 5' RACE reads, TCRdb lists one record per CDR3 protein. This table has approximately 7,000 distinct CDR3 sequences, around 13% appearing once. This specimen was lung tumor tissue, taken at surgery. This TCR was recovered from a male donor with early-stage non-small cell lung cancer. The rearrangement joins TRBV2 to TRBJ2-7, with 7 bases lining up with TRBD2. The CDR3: CASGREGEQYF. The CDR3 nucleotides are TGTGCCAGCGGGAGGGAAGGCGAGCAGTACTTC.